This TCR beta chain stems from a study of blood T cell repertoires in COVID-19. The assay was immunoSEQ multiplex PCR, and TCRdb's table has in-frame clones only and misses some. Of roughly 240,000 clones listed, roughly 85% are singletons. Clinical history as reported by participants underpinned cohort assignment. This CDR3 spans 12 amino acids. CDR1 LGHDT and CDR2 YNNKEL come from the germline V gene (reference sequence). The V and J ends lost 4 bases and 2 bases respectively, with 4 bases between them. Sequences were obtained from PBMCs or T cells enriched from blood (not recorded which). This chain links TRBV3-1 (or the pseudogene TRBV3-2) with TRBJ2-3; D ambiguous. The sequence was collected from a woman aged 45-65 years with acute COVID-19. CDR3 in DNA: TGTGCCAGCAGCCGACTCACAGATACGCAGTATTTT. Translation: CASSRLTDTQYF.